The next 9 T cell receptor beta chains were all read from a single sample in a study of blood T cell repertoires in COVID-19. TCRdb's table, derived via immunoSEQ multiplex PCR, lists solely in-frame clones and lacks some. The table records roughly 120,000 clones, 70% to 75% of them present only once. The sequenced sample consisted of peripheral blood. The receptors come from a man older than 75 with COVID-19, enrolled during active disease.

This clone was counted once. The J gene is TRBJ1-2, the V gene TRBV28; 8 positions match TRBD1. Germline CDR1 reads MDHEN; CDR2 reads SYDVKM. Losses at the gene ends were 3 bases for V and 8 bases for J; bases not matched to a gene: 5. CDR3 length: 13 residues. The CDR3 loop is CASSFQGAEGYTF. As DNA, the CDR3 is TGTGCCAGCAGTTTCCAGGGGGCGGAAGGCTACACCTTC.

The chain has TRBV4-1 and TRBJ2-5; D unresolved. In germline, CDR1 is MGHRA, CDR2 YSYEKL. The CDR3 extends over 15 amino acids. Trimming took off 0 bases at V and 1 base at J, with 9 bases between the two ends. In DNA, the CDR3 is TGCGCCAGCAGCCAAGATGAAACAGCCCAAGAGACCCAGTACTTC. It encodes CASSQDETAQETQYF.

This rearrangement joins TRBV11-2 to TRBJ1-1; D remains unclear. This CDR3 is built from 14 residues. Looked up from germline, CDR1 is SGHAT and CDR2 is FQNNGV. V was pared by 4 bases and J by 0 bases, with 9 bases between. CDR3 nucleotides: TGTGCCAGCAGCTCCTCACTCTTGAACACTGAAGCTTTCTTT. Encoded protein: CASSSSLLNTEAFF. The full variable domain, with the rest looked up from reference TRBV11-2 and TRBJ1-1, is EAGVAQSPRYKIIEKRQSVAFWCNPISGHATLYWYQQILGQGPKLLIQFQNNGVVDDSQLPKDRFSAERLKGVDSTLKIQPAKLEDSAVYLCASSSSLLNTEAFFGQGTRLTVV.

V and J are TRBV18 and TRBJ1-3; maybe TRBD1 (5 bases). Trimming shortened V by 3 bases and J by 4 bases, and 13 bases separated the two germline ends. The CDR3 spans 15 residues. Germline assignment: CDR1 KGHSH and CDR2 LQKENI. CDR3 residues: CASSPAQGAGNTIYF. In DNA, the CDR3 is TGTGCCAGCTCACCGGCCCAGGGTGCCGGAAACACCATATATTTT.

The CDR3 bases are TGTGCCTGGAGTAAGACAGGGGGAACTGAAGCTTTCTTT. This codes for CAWSKTGGTEAFF. J is TRBJ1-1 and V is TRBV30, with 9 positions matching TRBD1. V shed 2 bases and J 5 bases; nucleotides not matched to a gene: 3. This CDR3 is built from 13 residues. In germline, CDR1 is GTSNPN, CDR2 SVGIG (reference sequence). The full variable domain, with the rest looked up from reference TRBV30 and TRBJ1-1, is SQTIHQWPATLVQPVGSPLSLECTVEGTSNPNLYWYRQAAGRGLQLLFYSVGIGQISSEVPQNLSASRPQDRQFILSSKKLLLSDSGFYLCAWSKTGGTEAFFGQGTRLTVV.

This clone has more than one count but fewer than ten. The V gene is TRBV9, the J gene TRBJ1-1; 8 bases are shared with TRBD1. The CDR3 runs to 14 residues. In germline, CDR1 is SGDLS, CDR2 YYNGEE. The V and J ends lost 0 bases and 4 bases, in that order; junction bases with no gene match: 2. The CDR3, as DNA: TGTGCCAGCAGCGTAGAGGGACAGGCCACTGAAGCTTTCTTT. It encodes CASSVEGQATEAFF.

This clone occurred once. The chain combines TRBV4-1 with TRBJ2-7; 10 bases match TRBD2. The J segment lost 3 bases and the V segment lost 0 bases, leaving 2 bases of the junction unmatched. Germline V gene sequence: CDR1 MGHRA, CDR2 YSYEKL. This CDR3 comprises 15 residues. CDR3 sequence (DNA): TGCGCCAGCAGCCAAGAAATAGCGGGAGGCTACGAGCAGTACTTC. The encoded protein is CASSQEIAGGYEQYF.

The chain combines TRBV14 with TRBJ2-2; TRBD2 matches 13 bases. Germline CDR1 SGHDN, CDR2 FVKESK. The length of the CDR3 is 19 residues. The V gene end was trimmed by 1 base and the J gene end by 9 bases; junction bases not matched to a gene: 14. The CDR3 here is CASSQVYGATSGRSRELFF. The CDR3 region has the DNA TGTGCCAGCAGCCAAGTGTACGGCGCGACTAGCGGGAGGTCCCGGGAGCTGTTTTTT.

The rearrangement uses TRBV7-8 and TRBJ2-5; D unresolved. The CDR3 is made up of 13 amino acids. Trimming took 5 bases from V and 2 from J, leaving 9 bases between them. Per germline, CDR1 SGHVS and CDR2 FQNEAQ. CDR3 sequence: CASSLRRQETQYF. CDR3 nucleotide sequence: TGTGCCAGCAGCCTCCGTCGGCAAGAGACCCAGTACTTC.